This TCR beta chain is drawn from a study of T cells in tuberculosis. Generated by immunoSEQ multiplex PCR, the TCRdb table keeps only in-frame clones and is missing some. Of around 33,000 clones in the sample, roughly 93% are singletons; the top ten hold 11%. Time point specified: new active TB diagnosis, blood taken before or within 7 days of starting treatment. Each clinical donor contributed on average about 96,000 T cells from unsorted cryopreserved PBMC. There are 14 residues in the CDR3. Germline V gives CDR1 MNHEY, CDR2 SVGAGI. V lost 2 bases to trimming and J lost 6 bases, with 11 bases between them.

Sequences were derived from PBMCs, sampled at tuberculosis diagnosis. This chain uses TRBV6-5 with TRBJ1-5; D not resolved. The source is an adult with tuberculosis. CDR3 sequence: CASSYRNGIQPQHF. The DNA of the CDR3 is TGTGCCAGCAGTTACAGGAACGGGATTCAGCCCCAGCATTTT.